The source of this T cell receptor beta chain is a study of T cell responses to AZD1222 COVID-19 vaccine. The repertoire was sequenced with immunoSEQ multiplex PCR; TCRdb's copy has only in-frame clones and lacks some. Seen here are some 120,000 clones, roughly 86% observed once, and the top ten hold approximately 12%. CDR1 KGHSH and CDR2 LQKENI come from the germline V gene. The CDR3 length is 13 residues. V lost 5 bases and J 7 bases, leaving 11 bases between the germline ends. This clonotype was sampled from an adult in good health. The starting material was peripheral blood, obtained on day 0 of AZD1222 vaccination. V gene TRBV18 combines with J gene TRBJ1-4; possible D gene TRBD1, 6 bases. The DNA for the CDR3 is TGTGCCAGCTCAACAGGGTTCACTGAAAAACTGTTTTTT. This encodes CASSTGFTEKLFF.